These 22 T cell receptor beta chains originate from one sample sequenced in a study of Graves' ophthalmopathy and Graves' hyperthyroidism. Amplified material comprised TCR beta CDR3 regions derived from RNA transcripts. Investigators did first-round RT-PCR with HTBI primers, then second-round multiplex PCR. TCRdb reanalysed the multiplex PCR reads using MiXCR and keeps one entry per CDR3 protein. The sample comprises roughly 500,000 distinct CDR3 sequences, under 15% of which are singletons, and 9.8% rests with the top ten. Sequencing input: blood. Receptors were obtained from a woman in her 30s with Graves' ophthalmopathy.

This clonotype was observed at least ten times. The genes are TRBV2 and TRBJ1-5, with TRBD1 identical over 8 bases. Per the germline V gene, CDR1 is SNHLY and CDR2 is FYNNEI. The CDR3 spans 14 residues. With 8 bases clipped from V and 2 bases from J, the junction kept 5 bases outside the gene matches. In nucleotides, the CDR3 is TGTGCCAGCGGTGGACAGGGCGGCAATCAGCCCCAGCATTTT. Its translation: CASGGQGGNQPQHF.

The table lists this clonotype with many counts. This rearrangement joins TRBV12-3 or TRBV12-4 to TRBJ2-5, with D possibly being TRBD1 or TRBD2 (5 bases each). Trimming took 3 bases from V and 5 from J, leaving 7 bases between them. The CDR3 covers 12 residues. Written as DNA, the CDR3 is TGTGCCAGCAGTTTCGGGGCGGAGACCCAGTACTTC. It is translated as CASSFGAETQYF.

This clonotype showed up many times. The V and J genes are TRBV12-3 or TRBV12-4 and TRBJ2-2; 14 bases are a match to TRBD2. Losses at the gene ends were 10 bases for V and 7 bases for J; bases not matched to a gene: 5. The CDR3 runs to 14 residues. The CDR3 coding sequence is TGTGCCACCCAAGGGACTAGCGGGAGCGGGGAGCTGTTTTTT. Amino acids: CATQGTSGSGELFF.

This clonotype was detected only once. Compared with germline, one end of the junction differs, possibly owing to a read error. The chain links TRBV6-1 to TRBJ2-5; TRBD2 aligns across 13 bases. The V gene's germline CDR1 is MNHNS and CDR2 SASEGT. The CDR3 runs 16 residues. In nucleotides, the CDR3 is TGTGCCACCAGTGGGGGACTAGCGGGAACTGGGGAGACCCAGTACTTC. Translation: CATSGGLAGTGETQYF.

This clonotype was recorded many times. J is TRBJ2-4 and V is TRBV28, with D hard to call. V was cut by 4 bases and J by 0 bases, with 7 bases left in between. The CDR3 runs to 14 residues. Germline CDR1 and CDR2: MDHEN and SYDVKM. The CDR3 sequence is CASSSPGAKNIQYF. CDR3 DNA sequence: TGTGCCAGCAGTTCCCCCGGAGCCAAAAACATTCAGTACTTC. The variable domain in full, with the rest retrieved from reference TRBV28 and TRBJ2-4, is DVKVTQSSRYLVKRTGEKVFLECVQDMDHENMFWYRQDPGLGLRLIYFSYDVKMKEKGDIPEGYSVSREKKERFSLILESASTNQTSMYLCASSSPGAKNIQYFGAGTRLSVL.

The gene calls are TRBV7-2 and TRBJ2-7; perhaps TRBD2 as D (6 bases). The CDR3 totals 13 residues. V lost 5 bases, J lost 2 bases, and 10 bases lay in between. In germline, CDR1 is SGHTA, CDR2 FQGNSA. The DNA of the CDR3 is TGTGCCAGCAGCGGGACTTGGACCTACGAGCAGTACTTC. Protein sequence: CASSGTWTYEQYF.

This clonotype was seen many times. The chain carries TRBV6-1 and TRBJ1-3; the D is unclear. The CDR3 covers 14 residues. In germline, CDR1 is MNHNS, CDR2 SASEGT. V was clipped by 6 bases and J by 0 bases, with 9 bases between them. CDR3 sequence reads: CASRNSFSGNTIYF. The CDR3 DNA follows: TGTGCCAGCAGGAATAGTTTCTCTGGAAACACCATATATTTT.

This clonotype was counted at least ten times. V gene TRBV11-2 combines with J gene TRBJ1-1, with a tentative D call TRBD1 (6 bases). CDR3 length equals 13 residues. Germline V gene data show CDR1 as SGHAT and CDR2 as FQNNGV. V dropped 3 bases and J dropped 3 bases, with 8 bases sitting between them. The DNA of the CDR3 is TGTGCCAGCAGCTTTCGGGGGCACACTGAAGCTTTCTTT. The encoded protein is CASSFRGHTEAFF.

This clonotype was counted at least ten times. J is TRBJ2-2 and V is TRBV11-2, with D maybe TRBD2 (5 bases). Germline V gene sequence: CDR1 SGHAT, CDR2 FQNNGV. V was trimmed by 1 base and J by 1 base, leaving 13 bases between them. CDR3 length equals 17 residues. CDR3 loop: CASSLGRMRGNTGELFF. CDR3 bases: TGTGCCAGCAGCTTAGGGAGGATGAGAGGGAACACCGGGGAGCTGTTTTTT.

This clonotype was seen repeatedly, ten times or more. The rearrangement joins TRBV30 to TRBJ2-5; a possible D gene is TRBD2 (6 bases). Per the germline V gene, CDR1 is GTSNPN and CDR2 is SVGIG (reference sequence). Trimming cost V 4 bases and J 5 bases, with 8 bases left between them. The CDR3 loop spans 11 amino acids. For the CDR3, the DNA is TGTGCCTGGACAGGGAGGGAGACCCAGTACTTC. It codes for CAWTGRETQYF.

This clonotype was seen repeatedly, ten times or more. The chain joins TRBV12-3 or TRBV12-4 to TRBJ1-5; 9 nucleotides agree with TRBD1. After removal of 6 bases from V and 2 bases from J, the junction contained 5 bases not matched to a gene. The CDR3 loop spans 15 amino acids. The CDR3 nucleotides are TGTGCCAGCAGCACGGACAGGGGTGGCAATCAGCCCCAGCATTTT. It yields the protein CASSTDRGGNQPQHF.

This clonotype has only a few counts. Here the CDR3 DNA reads TGTGCCTGGAATTGGGGTCACACTGAAGCTTTCTTT. The encoded protein is CAWNWGHTEAFF. J is TRBJ1-1 and V is TRBV30; no clear D gene. Looked up from germline, CDR1 is GTSNPN and CDR2 is SVGIG (reference sequence). Trimming pared 4 bases from V and 3 bases from J, leaving 9 bases between. The length of the CDR3 is 12 residues.

This clonotype was observed many times. The chain uses TRBV28 and TRBJ2-7; D unresolved. The V and J ends lost 1 base and 2 bases respectively, with 9 bases between them. CDR1 MDHEN and CDR2 SYDVKM come from the germline V gene. CDR3 length equals 14 residues. The CDR3 spells CASSLSGRTYEQYF. The CDR3 DNA follows: TGTGCCAGCAGTTTATCCGGCAGAACCTACGAGCAGTACTTC. The full variable domain, rest sourced from reference TRBV28 and TRBJ2-7, is DVKVTQSSRYLVKRTGEKVFLECVQDMDHENMFWYRQDPGLGLRLIYFSYDVKMKEKGDIPEGYSVSREKKERFSLILESASTNQTSMYLCASSLSGRTYEQYFGPGTRLTVT.

This clonotype occurred many times. This sequence joins TRBV6-5 and TRBJ1-1, with D hard to call. Germline CDR1 is MNHEY and CDR2 is SVGAGI. V was clipped by 4 bases and J by 7 bases, with 16 bases between them. CDR3 length: 14 residues. The CDR3 DNA reads TGTGCCAGCAGTTTCTCGTGGGGAACGGGTGAAGCTTTCTTT. Translated, it gives CASSFSWGTGEAFF.

This chain connects TRBV3-1 to TRBJ2-7, with D possibly being TRBD1 (6 bases). Trimming removed 4 bases from V and 6 bases from J, with 16 bases in between. Germline V gene sequence: CDR1 LGHDT, CDR2 YNNKEL (reference sequence). This CDR3 contains 14 residues. The CDR3 is CASSPGGYPLEQYF. The CDR3 DNA reads as TGTGCCAGCAGCCCTGGGGGCTATCCCCTCGAGCAGTACTTC.

The J gene is TRBJ2-7, the V gene TRBV9, with D possibly matching TRBD1 (5 bases). This CDR3 is built from 14 residues. Germline V CDR1 and CDR2: SGDLS, YYNGEE. The germline V and J ends were trimmed by 1 base and 3 bases, with 11 bases remaining between them. The CDR3 DNA reads TGTGCCAGCAGCGTATACGACAGTTTCTACGAGCAGTACTTC. It yields the protein CASSVYDSFYEQYF. Variable domain in full (rest from reference TRBV9 and TRBJ2-7): DSGVTQTPKHLITATGQRVTLRCSPRSGDLSVYWYQQSLDQGLQFLIQYYNGEERAKGNILERFSAQQFPDLHSELNLSSLELGDSALYFCASSVYDSFYEQYFGPGTRLTVT.

This clonotype was observed a handful of times. The chain links TRBV5-6 to TRBJ1-1; the match to TRBD1 covers 9 bases. With V trimmed by 3 bases and J by 4 bases, 7 bases remained unmatched. Looked up from germline, CDR1 is SGHDT and CDR2 is YYEEEE. This CDR3 region has 15 residues. The CDR3 sequence is CASSSEQGAGTEAFF. The CDR3 region has the DNA TGTGCCAGCAGCTCGGAACAGGGGGCTGGCACTGAAGCTTTCTTT.

This clonotype was seen only a few times. In DNA form, the CDR3 reads TGTGCCAGTAGGGAGCGGGAGGGTTCCGGGGAGCTGTTTTTT. It is translated as CASREREGSGELFF. The V call is TRBV19, the J call TRBJ2-2; 10 nucleotides align to TRBD2. The junction had 4 bases not matched to a gene; V was cut back by 6 bases and J by 6 bases. CDR1 and CDR2 (germline): LNHDA, SQIVND (reference sequence). The CDR3 length is 14 residues. Based on the CDR3 plus reference TRBV19 and TRBJ2-2, the full variable domain is DGGITQSPKYLFRKEGQNVTLSCEQNLNHDAMYWYRQDPGQGLRLIYYSQIVNDFQKGDIAEGYSVSREKKESFPLTVTSAQKNPTAFYLCASREREGSGELFFGEGSRLTVL.

Many counts were recorded for this clonotype. The rearrangement joins TRBV29-1 to TRBJ2-5; D is unclear. The CDR3 sequence is 16 residues long. The V end lost 0 bases, the J end lost 4 bases, and 18 bases lay between the germline ends. Germline CDR1 and CDR2: SQVTM and ANQGSEA. In nucleotides, the CDR3 is TGCAGCGTTGAAGATCTGAGATATAAGTACGGAGAGACCCAGTACTTC. Encoded protein: CSVEDLRYKYGETQYF.

The J gene is TRBJ1-6, the V gene TRBV30; D gene unclear. CDR3 size: 14 residues. The V gene's germline CDR1 is GTSNPN and CDR2 SVGIG (reference sequence). Trimming took 2 bases from V and 5 from J, leaving 10 bases between them. CDR3 in DNA: TGTGCCTGGAGTCCCGGGTGGGATAATTCACCCCTCCACTTT. This sequence encodes CAWSPGWDNSPLHF.

This clonotype was observed at least ten times. The genes are TRBV11-2 and TRBJ1-2; possible D gene TRBD1, 5 bases. The CDR3 has 14 amino acids. Germline CDR1 is SGHAT and CDR2 is FQNNGV. Trimming removed 7 bases at V and 7 bases at J, with 19 bases between. The CDR3 DNA sequence: TGTGCCAGCACCATCCTAGACACGGGGCTTGGCTACACCTTC. Its protein is CASTILDTGLGYTF.

The chain is built from TRBV20-1 and TRBJ1-6; D is perhaps TRBD1 (5 bases). CDR1 DFQATT and CDR2 SNEGSKA come from the germline V gene (reference sequence). CDR3 length: 14 residues. V lost 0 bases and J lost 7, with 10 bases in between. CDR3 in amino acids: CSAREPRGNSPLHF. In DNA, the CDR3 is TGCAGTGCTAGAGAACCCCGGGGCAATTCACCCCTCCACTTT.